Listed below are T cell receptor beta chains from one sample, sequenced in a study. TCRdb analysed the 5' RACE reads with MiXCR anew, one entry per CDR3 protein. The table records about 57,000 distinct CDR3 sequences, roughly 28% of them present only once. Sequenced sample: tumor-infiltrating memory CD4+ T cells sorted from the breast tumor. The receptors were gathered from a female donor with breast cancer. The CDR3 runs from the conserved cysteine through the conserved F or W. The order of the fields is V gene, clone size, J gene, D gene, CDR3 DNA, CDR3 protein. D genes are given only for firm matches. Rows may omit the clone size; those that give it use once, few, many or a size class.

V gene: TRBV20-1
clone size: many
J gene: TRBJ1-1
D gene: TRBD1
CDR3 DNA: TGCAGTGCTAGAGATGAGGGGGCAGGGGCTTTCTTT
CDR3 protein: CSARDEGAGAFF

V gene: TRBV7-2
clone size: NA
J gene: TRBJ2-1
D gene: NA
CDR3 DNA: TGTGCCAGCAGCTTAGCGATAGCCAATGAGCAGTTCTTC
CDR3 protein: CASSLAIANEQFF

V gene: TRBV7-2
clone size: NA
J gene: TRBJ2-5
D gene: NA
CDR3 DNA: TGTGCCAGCAGCTTAACAGGGCTCCCCCGCGGGCATGAGACCCAGTACTTC
CDR3 protein: CASSLTGLPRGHETQYF

V gene: TRBV7-8
clone size: NA
J gene: TRBJ2-7
D gene: TRBD2
CDR3 DNA: TGTGCCAGCAGCTTAGCAGGGACTAGCGGGTACGAGCAGTACTTC
CDR3 protein: CASSLAGTSGYEQYF

V gene: TRBV5-4
clone size: NA
J gene: TRBJ1-2
D gene: NA
CDR3 DNA: TGTGCCAACAGCTTGCCAGGGGACTATGGCTACACCTTC
CDR3 protein: CANSLPGDYGYTF

V gene: TRBV12-3/TRBV12-4
clone size: NA
J gene: TRBJ1-2
D gene: TRBD1
CDR3 DNA: TGTGCCAGCAGTTTCGACAGGGGAAGAGGCTACACCTTC
CDR3 protein: CASSFDRGRGYTF

V gene: TRBV20-1
clone size: NA
J gene: TRBJ2-3
D gene: TRBD1
CDR3 DNA: TGCAGTGCTCGGGACAGGGGGCGTACAGATACGCAGTATTTT
CDR3 protein: CSARDRGRTDTQYF

V gene: TRBV2
clone size: NA
J gene: TRBJ2-5
D gene: TRBD2
CDR3 DNA: TGTGCCAGCATGACCACGGGGGGAGAGACCCAGTACTTC
CDR3 protein: CASMTTGGETQYF

V gene: TRBV6-6
clone size: NA
J gene: TRBJ1-1
D gene: TRBD1
CDR3 DNA: TGTGCCAGCAGGGGGACAGGGGTTACTGAAGCTTTCTTT
CDR3 protein: CASRGTGVTEAFF

V gene: TRBV7-3
clone size: NA
J gene: TRBJ2-5
D gene: NA
CDR3 DNA: TGTGCCAGCAGCCCCTACGGGGGGACCCAGTACTTC
CDR3 protein: CASSPYGGTQYF

V gene: TRBV6-5
clone size: NA
J gene: TRBJ2-2
D gene: NA
CDR3 DNA: TGTGCCAGCTCCGCCCTGACGGGGGAGCTGTTTTTT
CDR3 protein: CASSALTGELFF

V gene: TRBV11-1
clone size: NA
J gene: TRBJ1-6
D gene: NA
CDR3 DNA: TGTGCCAGCAGTCCGGACAGCCCTAATTCACCCCTCCACTTT
CDR3 protein: CASSPDSPNSPLHF

V gene: TRBV7-2
clone size: NA
J gene: TRBJ2-1
D gene: TRBD2
CDR3 DNA: TGTGCCAGCCTTCGAGGGAGGGCCCCCTACAATGAGCAGTTCTTC
CDR3 protein: CASLRGRAPYNEQFF

V gene: TRBV3-1
clone size: few
J gene: TRBJ1-1
D gene: NA
CDR3 DNA: TGTGCCAGCAGCCAAGGGAGGCCCCTGGTGGATGCTTTCTTT
CDR3 protein: CASSQGRPLVDAFF

V gene: TRBV20-1
clone size: NA
J gene: TRBJ1-4
D gene: NA
CDR3 DNA: TGCAGTGCCTCGGGCCCTACAACTAATGAAAAACTGTTTTTT
CDR3 protein: CSASGPTTNEKLFF

V gene: TRBV10-1
clone size: many
J gene: TRBJ1-5
D gene: NA
CDR3 DNA: TGCGCCAGCAGCGCCTTGGGCAATCAGCCCCAGCATTTT
CDR3 protein: CASSALGNQPQHF